The 9 T cell receptor beta chains listed next were all sequenced from one sample in a study of identical twins. MiXCR, applied by TCRdb to the 5' RACE reads, yields one record per CDR3 protein. The data hold fewer than 800,000 distinct CDR3 sequences, with 7.1% observed a single time. This same sample was also part of a study on yellow fever vaccine responses in identical twins.

Sequencing used PBMCs. These receptors were obtained from a woman between 18 and 29 years old in good health.

The chain combines TRBV3-1 with TRBJ2-1, with TRBD2 as a possible D gene (5 bases). The CDR3 extends over 15 amino acids. Germline V CDR1 and CDR2: LGHDT, YNNKEL (reference sequence). The V end lost 11 bases, the J end lost 1 base, and 18 bases lay between the germline ends. Written as DNA, the CDR3 is TGTGCCTCCTGCCCCCGGACTGGATCCTACAATGAGCAGTTCTTC. Residues: CASCPRTGSYNEQFF.

The table lists this clonotype with a few counts. The J gene is TRBJ2-2, the V gene TRBV12-3 or TRBV12-4; perhaps TRBD2 as D (6 bases). V shed 1 base and J shed 0 bases, with 12 bases lying between them. The length of the CDR3 is 17 residues. The CDR3 nucleotides are TGTGCCAGCAGTTTAGGGAGGGGCTACCCGAACACCGGGGAGCTGTTTTTT. Protein sequence: CASSLGRGYPNTGELFF.

The V and J genes are TRBV2 and TRBJ2-7, with TRBD2 matching over 13 bases. CDR1 and CDR2 from the germline V gene are SNHLY and FYNNEI. The CDR3 extends over 16 amino acids. After removal of 3 bases from V and 3 bases from J, the junction contained 5 bases not matched to a gene. CDR3: CASSDRTSGGRYEQYV. CDR3 nucleotides: TGTGCCAGCAGTGATAGGACTAGCGGGGGCCGCTACGAGCAGTACGTC.

This clonotype was counted many times. The chain uses TRBV7-2 and TRBJ1-1; D possibly corresponds to TRBD1 (5 bases). Trimming left V 7 bases short and J 0 bases short, with 12 bases between. This CDR3 comprises 14 residues. From germline, CDR1 is SGHTA and CDR2 FQGNSA. The CDR3 DNA sequence: TGTGCCAGCATGGCGGGGCGGTTGAACACTGAAGCTTTCTTT. It is translated as CASMAGRLNTEAFF.

This clonotype has only a few counts. The rearrangement uses TRBV11-2 and TRBJ2-2; TRBD2 aligns across 9 bases. Per germline, CDR1 SGHAT and CDR2 FQNNGV. The CDR3 extends over 16 amino acids. J was trimmed by 3 bases and V by 5 bases; bases with no gene match: 7. The CDR3 DNA follows: TGTGCCAGCAGCCCACGGAGACTAGCGGACACCGGGGAGCTGTTTTTT. Amino acids: CASSPRRLADTGELFF.

This clonotype was picked up a small number of times. This chain connects TRBV15 to TRBJ2-4, with TRBD1 matching over 9 bases. The junction had 11 bases not matched to a gene; V was cut back by 1 base and J by 7 bases. The CDR3 contains 17 residues. Per germline, CDR1 LNHNV and CDR2 YYDKDF (reference sequence). The DNA of the CDR3 is TGTGCCACCAGCAGAGCCCCCCCGGGACAGGGTGGGAACATTCAGTACTTC. Encoded protein: CATSRAPPGQGGNIQYF.

This clonotype was observed at least ten times. This chain uses TRBV5-1 with TRBJ2-3; no clear D gene. Germline values: CDR1 SGHRS, CDR2 YFSETQ. The germline V and J ends were trimmed by 3 bases and 2 bases, with 10 bases remaining between them. This CDR3 is 14 amino acids long. The CDR3: CASSSTVNTDTQYF. CDR3 DNA: TGCGCCAGCAGCTCTACAGTCAACACAGATACGCAGTATTTT.

The chain uses TRBV20-1 and TRBJ2-1; 14 bases map to TRBD2. After removal of 3 bases from V and 7 bases from J, the junction contained 5 bases not matched to a gene. The CDR3 spans 15 residues. Germline lookup yields CDR1 DFQATT and CDR2 SNEGSKA (reference sequence). In DNA form, the CDR3 reads TGCAGTGCTAGGGGGACTAGCGGGAGTAAAAATGAGCAGTTCTTC. Protein: CSARGTSGSKNEQFF.

This clonotype came up many times. V and J are TRBV4-1 and TRBJ2-2; D call uncertain. Germline CDR1 reads MGHRA; CDR2 reads YSYEKL. V lost 3 bases and J lost 1, with 15 bases in between. There are 17 residues in the CDR3. The CDR3 bases are TGCGCCAGCAGCCACCCGTCCCAGACCCGGAACACCGGGGAGCTGTTTTTT. Its translation is CASSHPSQTRNTGELFF.